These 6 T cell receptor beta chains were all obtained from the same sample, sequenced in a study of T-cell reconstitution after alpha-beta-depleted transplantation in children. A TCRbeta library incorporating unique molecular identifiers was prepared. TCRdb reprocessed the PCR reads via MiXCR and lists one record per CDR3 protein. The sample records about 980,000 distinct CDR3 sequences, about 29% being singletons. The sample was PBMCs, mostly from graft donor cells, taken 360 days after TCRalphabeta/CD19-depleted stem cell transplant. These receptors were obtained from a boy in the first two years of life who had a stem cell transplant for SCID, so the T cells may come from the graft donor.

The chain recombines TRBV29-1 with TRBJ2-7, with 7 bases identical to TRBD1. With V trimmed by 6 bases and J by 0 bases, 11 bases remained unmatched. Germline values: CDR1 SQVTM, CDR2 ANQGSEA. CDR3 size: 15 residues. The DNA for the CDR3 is TGCAGCGTCCAGGGGACAGATCGGAGCTCCTACGAGCAGTACTTC. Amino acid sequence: CSVQGTDRSSYEQYF.

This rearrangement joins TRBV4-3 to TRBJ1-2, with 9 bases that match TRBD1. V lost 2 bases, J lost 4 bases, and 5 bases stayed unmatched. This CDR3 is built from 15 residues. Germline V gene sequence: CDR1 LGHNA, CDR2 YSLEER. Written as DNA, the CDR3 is TGCGCCAGCAGCCAACGGACAGGGGAAATCTATGGCTACACCTTC. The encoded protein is CASSQRTGEIYGYTF.

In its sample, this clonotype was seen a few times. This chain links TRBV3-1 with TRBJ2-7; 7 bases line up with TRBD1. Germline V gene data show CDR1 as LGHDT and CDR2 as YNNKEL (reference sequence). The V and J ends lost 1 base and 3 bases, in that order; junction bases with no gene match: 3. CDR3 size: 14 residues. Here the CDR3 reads CASSQGGQRYEQYF. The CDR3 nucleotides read TGTGCCAGCAGCCAAGGGGGACAGCGCTACGAGCAGTACTTC.

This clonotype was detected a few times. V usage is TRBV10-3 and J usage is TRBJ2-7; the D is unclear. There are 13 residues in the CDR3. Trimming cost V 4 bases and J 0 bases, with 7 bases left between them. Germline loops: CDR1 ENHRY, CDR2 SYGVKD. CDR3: CAISAPRSYEQYF. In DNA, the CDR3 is TGTGCCATCAGTGCCCCTCGCTCCTACGAGCAGTACTTC.

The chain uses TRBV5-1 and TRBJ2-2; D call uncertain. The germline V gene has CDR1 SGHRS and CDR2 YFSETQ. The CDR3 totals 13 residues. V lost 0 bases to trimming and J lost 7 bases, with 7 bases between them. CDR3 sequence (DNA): TGCGCCAGCAGCTTGGCACTGGACGGGGAGCTGTTTTTT. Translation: CASSLALDGELFF.

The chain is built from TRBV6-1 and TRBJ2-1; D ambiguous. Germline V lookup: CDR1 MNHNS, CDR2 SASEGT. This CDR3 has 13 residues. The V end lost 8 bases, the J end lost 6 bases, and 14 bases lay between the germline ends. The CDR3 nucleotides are TGTGCCAGCGCTCGCGTATTAGGCAATGAGCAGTTCTTC. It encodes CASARVLGNEQFF.